These T cell receptor beta chains were read from a single sample in a study of CD8 T cells in ankylosing spondylitis. Each CDR3 protein is one row after TCRdb ran MiXCR on the 5' RACE reads. The sample carries a few hundred thousand distinct CDR3 sequences, approximately 24% recorded once. Sequencing was performed on blood, either unsorted or a sorted T cell fraction (not recorded which). The receptors stem from a male donor with ankylosing spondylitis or in good health (not recorded which). The CDR3 runs from the conserved cysteine through the conserved F or W. The D gene is left open where the match is weak. Not every row has a clone size; where given, it reads once, few, many or a size class.

len,v_gene,d_gene,abundance,j_gene,CDR3nt,CDR3aa
12,TRBV2,.,few,TRBJ1-2,TGTGCCATCAGTCGGGGGAACTATGGCTACACCTTC,CAISRGNYGYTF
12,TRBV29-1,.,many,TRBJ1-1,TGCAGCGGGAGGCAAGCGAACACTGAAGCTTTCTTT,CSGRQANTEAFF
13,TRBV7-3,.,.,TRBJ2-7,TGTGCCAGCAGCTTATGGAAGGGCTACGAGCAGTACTTC,CASSLWKGYEQYF
14,TRBV20-1,.,.,TRBJ1-5,TGCAGCGCGACGAGACAGAATAGCAATCAGCCCCAGCATTTT,CSATRQNSNQPQHF
11,TRBV20-1,.,many,TRBJ2-7,TGCAGTGCTAGGGGAGAGTACGAGCAGTACTTC,CSARGEYEQYF
14,TRBV7-2,TRBD2,many,TRBJ2-3,TGTGCCAGCAGCTTAGGACTAGCGGGGGATACGCAGTATTTT,CASSLGLAGDTQYF
14,TRBV24-1,TRBD2,few,TRBJ2-1,TGTGCCACCAGTGTGGCGGGGGGTTACAATGAGCAGTTCTTC,CATSVAGGYNEQFF
15,TRBV10-2,.,.,TRBJ1-1,TGCGCCAGCAGTGAGTCGGACGTAAGGAACACTGAAGCTTTCTTT,CASSESDVRNTEAFF
16,TRBV27,.,few,TRBJ1-4,TGTGCCAGCACTCACGGCCCTGCGTGGACTAATGAAAAACTGTTTTTT,CASTHGPAWTNEKLFF
16,TRBV12-3/TRBV12-4,TRBD2,many,TRBJ2-4,TGTGCCAGCAGTTTAGGAGACGGGGGGGCCAAAAACATTCAGTACTTC,CASSLGDGGAKNIQYF
14,TRBV3-1,.,.,TRBJ2-7,TGTGCCAGCAGCCAGAGGCATGGAGGGTACGAGCAGTACTTC,CASSQRHGGYEQYF
18,TRBV11-1,.,.,TRBJ2-5,TGTGCCAGCAGCCGGGCGGGACAGATTCTCTTTCGTTGGGGGACCCAGTACTTC,CASSRAGQILFRWGTQYF
14,TRBV6-5,TRBD1,many,TRBJ2-1,TGTGCCAGCAGTTTCACGACAGGGGCCCATGAGCAGTTCTTC,CASSFTTGAHEQFF
16,TRBV7-3,.,.,TRBJ2-1,TGTGCCAGCAGCTTATCCGGGGGACCTGGATACAATGAGCAGTTCTTC,CASSLSGGPGYNEQFF
18,TRBV5-6,.,.,TRBJ2-7,TGTGCCAGCAGCCCTGGGCTCCTCGGCCTATCGAGCTCCTACGAGCAGTACTTC,CASSPGLLGLSSSYEQYF
13,TRBV29-1,.,.,TRBJ1-1,TGCAGCGTGCGTCACGGGGGGGCCACTGAAGCTTTCTTT,CSVRHGGATEAFF
13,TRBV10-3,.,once,TRBJ2-5,TGTGCCATCAGAAAAGAGATACAAGAGACCCAGTACTTC,CAIRKEIQETQYF
13,TRBV12-3/TRBV12-4,TRBD1,.,TRBJ2-7,TGTGCCAGCAGCTGGACAGGGGTCGGGGAGCAGTACTTC,CASSWTGVGEQYF
15,TRBV18,.,.,TRBJ2-7,TGTGCCAGCTCCCTAGGGGATGCAGGGGAGGCCGAGCAGTACTTC,CASSLGDAGEAEQYF
13,TRBV5-1,TRBD2,many,TRBJ2-3,TGCGCCAGCACGGGGGGGATGACAGATACGCAGTATTTT,CASTGGMTDTQYF
15,TRBV12-3/TRBV12-4,TRBD2,few,TRBJ2-1,TGTGCCAGCAGTCTACTTTCGGGGGGGGCCGGTGAGCAGTTCTTC,CASSLLSGGAGEQFF
12,TRBV20-1,.,few,TRBJ2-5,TGCAGTGCTTCCAACCCCCGAGAGACCCAGTACTTC,CSASNPRETQYF
14,TRBV6-5,.,many,TRBJ2-7,TGTGCCAGCAGTCGCTCGGGGTCATCCTACGAGCAGTACTTC,CASSRSGSSYEQYF
15,TRBV12-3/TRBV12-4,.,many,TRBJ2-7,TGTGCCAGCAGACCTGATGCGGGGTACTCCTACGAGCAGTACTTC,CASRPDAGYSYEQYF
13,TRBV20-1,.,.,TRBJ1-2,TGCAGTGCCGATACAGGGTCTAACTATGGCTACACCTTC,CSADTGSNYGYTF
17,TRBV20-1,.,.,TRBJ1-1,TGCAGTGCTAGAGCCTTAAGTCTCCTTCCGGAGAACACTGAAGCTTTCTTT,CSARALSLLPENTEAFF